A selection of T cell receptor beta chains follows, all from one sample in a study of PD-1 blockade in classical Hodgkin lymphoma. Profiling relied on immunoSEQ multiplex PCR, and the TCRdb table lists in-frame clones only, not all of them. This table holds tens of thousands of clones, approximately 71% found once. The source material was peripheral blood mononuclear cells (PBMCs), sampled at baseline. These receptors all come from a human donor with classical Hodgkin lymphoma. Both conserved end residues are part of each CDR3. D genes are given only for firm matches. The listing skips clone size in some rows; elsewhere it reads once, few, many or a size class.

j_call d_call clone_size v_call cdr3_nt cdr3_aa
TRBJ2-3 . few TRBV28 TGTGCCAGCAGTTTACTAGTCACAGATACGCAGTATTTT CASSLLVTDTQYF
TRBJ2-7 TRBD1 medium-sized TRBV27 TGTGCCAGCAGTTTACCCCCCGGACAGGGGGCGCGGGAGCAGTACTTC CASSLPPGQGAREQYF
TRBJ2-7 . . TRBV7-2 TGTGCCAGCAGCTTCGCTGGCTCCTACGAGCAGTACTTC CASSFAGSYEQYF
TRBJ1-5 TRBD1 many TRBV10-3 TGTGCCATCAGTGACGGGACAGGGGGCAATCAGCCCCAGCATTTT CAISDGTGGNQPQHF
TRBJ1-2 . . TRBV9 TGTGCCAGCAGCGTAAGCAGGGCCCGGCAACTTAACTATGGCTACACCTTC CASSVSRARQLNYGYTF
TRBJ2-7 . . TRBV6-5 TGTGCCAGCAGTCCGATGACAGAGATGGAAGAGCAGTACTTC CASSPMTEMEEQYF
TRBJ1-1 . . TRBV29-1 TGCAGCGGCCTGAACAGGGTGGGGCGAGCTTTCTTT CSGLNRVGRAFF
TRBJ2-7 TRBD1 . TRBV7-6 TGTGCCAGCAGCTTTGGGACAGGGTCAACCTACGAGCAGTACTTC CASSFGTGSTYEQYF
TRBJ2-7 . . TRBV7-2 TGTGCCAGCAGCTCTGCACGGGGGACGGAGTCTTCCTACGAGCAGTACTTC CASSSARGTESSYEQYF
TRBJ2-1 TRBD2 . TRBV9 TGTGCCAGCAGCGCATTCCCTAGCGGAAAGCACAATGAGCAGTTCTTC CASSAFPSGKHNEQFF
TRBJ1-1 . . TRBV10-2 TGCGCCAGCAGTGAATTTGGAGACAGTCACACTGAAGCTTTCTTT CASSEFGDSHTEAFF
TRBJ2-1 . . TRBV9 TGTGCCAGCAGCGTAGGGTGGCCACCCACCTACAATGAGCAGTTCTTC CASSVGWPPTYNEQFF
TRBJ1-2 TRBD1 . TRBV6-4 TGTGCCAGCAGCCGGACAGGGGGCGATGGCTACACCTTC CASSRTGGDGYTF
TRBJ1-4 . . TRBV18 TGTGCCAGCTCACCGCCCACAGGGTCTGTTGAAAAACTGTTTTTT CASSPPTGSVEKLFF
TRBJ2-1 . . TRBV5-6 TGTGCCAGCAGCTTGTCTGGGACACACAATGAGCAGTTCTTC CASSLSGTHNEQFF
TRBJ1-1 . . TRBV25-1 TGTGCCAGCAGTGATCCAGGGAACACTGAAGCTTTCTTT CASSDPGNTEAFF
TRBJ2-5 . . TRBV7-2 TGTGCCAGCAGCTCGGACAGTGGCCTACAAGAGACCCAGTACTTC CASSSDSGLQETQYF
TRBJ2-3 . . TRBV13 TGTGCCAGCAGCTTACGAGTTGGCACTAGCACAGATACGCAGTATTTT CASSLRVGTSTDTQYF
TRBJ1-5 TRBD1 . TRBV6-6 TGTGCCAGCAGACGGGACAGAGGAGGCAATCAGCCCCAGCATTTT CASRRDRGGNQPQHF
TRBJ1-1 TRBD1 . TRBV5-1 TGCGCCAGCAGACATTACAGGGGAGGCGACACTGAAGCTTTCTTT CASRHYRGGDTEAFF
TRBJ1-5 TRBD1 . TRBV19 TGTGCCAGTACGCCACGACAGGGCTTCAATCAGCCCCAGCATTTT CASTPRQGFNQPQHF
TRBJ2-1 . . TRBV7-8 TGTGCCAGCAGCCCAGATTTCAGCGGCTCCTACAATGAGCAGTTCTTC CASSPDFSGSYNEQFF
TRBJ2-7 TRBD1 . TRBV9 TGTGCCAGCAGCCCCGGGACAGGGGGCTTCCAGCAGTACTTC CASSPGTGGFQQYF
TRBJ2-3 . . TRBV15 TGTGCCACCAGCGAGATGACTTACGGCCGCCCAGATACGCAGTATTTT CATSEMTYGRPDTQYF
TRBJ2-5 . . TRBV18 TGTGCCAGCTCAGTCAGGCGTGGGGAGACCCAGTACTTC CASSVRRGETQYF
TRBJ1-4 TRBD1 . TRBV15 TGTGCCACCAGCAGAGCGGGCAGACAGGGGGTGAAACTGTTTTTT CATSRAGRQGVKLFF
TRBJ1-2 . few TRBV4-3 TGCGCCAGCAGCCAAGATCGGCTGGGGGGCTACACCTTC CASSQDRLGGYTF
TRBJ1-2 . medium-sized TRBV28 TGTGCCAGCAGGCCTGACTTTGGCTACACCTTC CASRPDFGYTF
TRBJ2-1 TRBD2 . TRBV5-4 TGTGCCAGCAGTCGTCTGGGCGGGGGAAGCTACAATGAGCAGTTCTTC CASSRLGGGSYNEQFF
TRBJ1-1 . . TRBV7-9 TGTGCCAGCAGCTTAGGGGGGAGGGCGCGTGGCACTGAAGCTTTCTTT CASSLGGRARGTEAFF
TRBJ2-7 TRBD2 . TRBV28 TGTGCCAGCAGTTTCCTAGCGGGGGTATACTACGAGCAGTACTTC CASSFLAGVYYEQYF
TRBJ2-5 TRBD1 . TRBV27 TGTGCCAGCAGTACCCGACAGGGGGCTGCTACGGAGACCCAGTACTTC CASSTRQGAATETQYF
TRBJ2-1 TRBD1 . TRBV29-1 TGCAGCGCCTCATCCCGGGACAGGGTGGGCAATGAGCAGTTCTTC CSASSRDRVGNEQFF
TRBJ2-2 . . TRBV4-2 TGTGCCAGCAGCCAAGACCCCGGGACCGGTTTTAGGGCGCCGATTACCGGGGAGCTGTTTTTT CASSQDPGTGFRAPITGELFF
TRBJ2-7 . . TRBV5-1 TGCGCCAGCAGCTTGGAGGCAGGGACGGGACTGAGCCTCTACGAGCAGTACTTC CASSLEAGTGLSLYEQYF
TRBJ2-7 TRBD1 . TRBV18 TGTGCCAGCTCACCGTCACAGGGGTGGGCCTCCTACGAGCAGTACTTC CASSPSQGWASYEQYF
TRBJ2-2 . few TRBV6-6 TGTGCCAGCAGTTTTGGGAACACCGGGGAGCTGTTTTTT CASSFGNTGELFF
TRBJ2-3 TRBD2 . TRBV10-3 TGTGCCATCACCCTTAGCGGGGGGGCCGCAGATACGCAGTATTTT CAITLSGGAADTQYF
TRBJ2-1 TRBD2 . TRBV2 TGTGCCAGCAGTGATTGGCGGGGGGGCCGTGAGCAGTTCTTC CASSDWRGGREQFF
TRBJ2-2 TRBD1 . TRBV30 TGTGCCTGGAGTGGACAGGGGACCGGGGAGCTGTTTTTT CAWSGQGTGELFF
TRBJ2-7 . . TRBV6-1 TGTGCCAGCAGTATTTACAGTTTCTCCTACGAGCAGTACTTC CASSIYSFSYEQYF
TRBJ1-5 . . TRBV19 TGTGCCAGTAGTATAGAGCAGGGTTTCATCCAGCCCCAGCATTTT CASSIEQGFIQPQHF
TRBJ2-7 . . TRBV28 TGTGCCAGCAGTCCCTTTATGTTAACGGTTGCCTACGAGCAGTACTTC CASSPFMLTVAYEQYF
TRBJ1-2 TRBD1 few TRBV30 TGTGCCTGGAGTCCGGGGGGACAGGCGGGGTATGGCTACACCTTC CAWSPGGQAGYGYTF
TRBJ2-7 TRBD2 few TRBV5-1 TGCGCCAGCAGCTTGGTAGCTAGCGGTGTCGTTTCGAGCTCCTACGAGCAGTACTTC CASSLVASGVVSSSYEQYF
TRBJ1-1 . . TRBV4-1 TGCGCCAGCAGCCAAAACGAGGGGACCAACACTGAAGCTTTCTTT CASSQNEGTNTEAFF
TRBJ2-7 TRBD2 few TRBV27 TGTGCCAGCAGTCGTAGCGGGGGGGACCATTCCTACGAGCAGTACTTC CASSRSGGDHSYEQYF
TRBJ2-7 . . TRBV5-4 TGTGCCAGCAGCAGACCCGGGCCAGCCTCCTACGAGCAGTACTTC CASSRPGPASYEQYF
TRBJ1-1 TRBD1 . TRBV30 TGTGCCTGGAAAGGGGGCGATGAGGGAACTGAAGCTTTCTTT CAWKGGDEGTEAFF
TRBJ1-1 TRBD1 . TRBV4-3 TGCGCCAGCAGCCAAGACGACAGGGGATACACTGAAGCTTTCTTT CASSQDDRGYTEAFF
TRBJ2-3 . . TRBV9 TGTGCCAGCAGCCCGTCGAGGGGTTCGCAGTATTTT CASSPSRGSQYF
TRBJ1-1 TRBD1 . TRBV6-6 TGTGCCAGCAGCCCCGGACAGGGGATGGGGAGGACTGAAGCTTTCTTT CASSPGQGMGRTEAFF
TRBJ1-5 . . TRBV19 TGTGCCAGTAGAGACACTATGAATCAGCCCCAGCATTTT CASRDTMNQPQHF
TRBJ2-1 TRBD2 . TRBV9 TGTGCCAGCAGCCCAGCGGGAGTAAAGCAGTTCTTC CASSPAGVKQFF
TRBJ2-7 . few TRBV7-9 TGTGCCAGCAGCTTACAGGGCAACGAGCAGTACTTC CASSLQGNEQYF
TRBJ2-3 TRBD2 . TRBV7-9 TGTGCCAGCAGCGCTCGACTAGCGGGGGGGCAGACTAGCATAGATACGCAGTATTTT CASSARLAGGQTSIDTQYF
TRBJ2-7 TRBD2 . TRBV28 TGTGCCAGCAGATTACCGGGGGGACTAGCGGCCTACGAGCAGTACTTC CASRLPGGLAAYEQYF
TRBJ2-7 . . TRBV5-6 TGTGCCAGCAGCTTGGTCTCGTCTCATACCTACGAGCAGTACTTC CASSLVSSHTYEQYF
TRBJ2-7 . few TRBV9 TGTGCCAGCAGCGTAGGGTTGACCTACGAGCAGTACTTC CASSVGLTYEQYF